Each of the 25 T cell receptor beta chains below was sequenced from the same sample in a study of monozygotic twins with inflammatory bowel disease. One entry per CDR3 protein, without DNA, is what TCRdb gives after re-calling the 5' RACE reads. The specimen's table records approximately 100,000 distinct CDR3 sequences. Sequenced input: blood. Receptor source: a human donor with ulcerative colitis or Crohn's disease, or a healthy co-twin of an affected twin (not recorded which).

The CDR3 here is CASSFRTSGSNEQFF. The chain couples TRBV11-3 to TRBJ2-1; TCRdb's D call, TRBD2, is unchecked because there is no DNA. The CDR3 loop spans 15 amino acids. Per germline, CDR1 SGHNT and CDR2 YENEEA.

The rearrangement joins TRBV5-5 to TRBJ1-5; as DNA is missing, the TRBD1 call by TCRdb cannot be tested. CDR1 is SGHKS, CDR2 YYEKEE, per germline (reference sequence). The CDR3 has 14 amino acids. CDR3 sequence reads: CASSFLIGAQPQHF.

This chain uses TRBV20-1 with TRBJ2-5; without DNA, the TCRdb call of TRBD2 cannot be checked. The CDR3 covers 16 residues. Germline CDR1 DFQATT, CDR2 SNEGSKA (reference sequence). The CDR3 spells CSAKGLAGHYQETQYF.

This chain connects TRBV9 to TRBJ2-1; with no DNA, the TCRdb D assignment of TRBD2 cannot be verified. Germline V gene lookup returns CDR1 SGDLS and CDR2 YYNGEE. This CDR3 spans 15 amino acids. This chain's CDR3 is CASSVEGTSGDEQFF.

The chain employs TRBV20-1 and TRBJ2-3. The CDR3 is 16 amino acids. Germline V lookup: CDR1 DFQATT, CDR2 SNEGSKA (reference sequence). CDR3 sequence: CSARDPSGIGTDTQYF.

V usage is TRBV12-3 or TRBV12-4 and J usage is TRBJ2-5; as DNA is missing, the TRBD1 call by TCRdb cannot be tested. There are 15 residues in the CDR3. CDR3 region: CASTPRGGFQETQYF.

This chain links TRBV4-2 with TRBJ2-3; TCRdb picks TRBD1, but there is no DNA to check that call. The CDR3 is made up of 13 amino acids. The germline V gene has CDR1 LGHNA and CDR2 YNFKEQ. The CDR3 protein is CASRPQGTDTQYF.

This chain's CDR3 is CASSLGTAAGNQPQHF. This sequence joins TRBV3-1 and TRBJ1-5; TCRdb's assignment of TRBD1 cannot be checked, as there is no DNA. CDR1 and CDR2 from the germline V gene are LGHDT and YNNKEL (reference sequence). CDR3 length equals 16 residues.

The gene calls are TRBV7-2 and TRBJ2-1; without DNA, the TCRdb call of TRBD1 cannot be checked. This CDR3 has 16 amino acids. Germline lookup yields CDR1 SGHTA and CDR2 FQGNSA. The CDR3 spells CASSLVDQGGGDEQFF.

The V call is TRBV10-3, the J call TRBJ1-1. Germline loops: CDR1 ENHRY, CDR2 SYGVKD. The length of the CDR3 is 13 residues. CDR3 region: CAISGGPNTEAFF.

The J gene is TRBJ2-1, the V gene TRBV15; TCRdb picks TRBD2, but there is no DNA to check that call. Germline lookup yields CDR1 LNHNV and CDR2 YYDKDF (reference sequence). The CDR3 is 16 amino acids. CDR3 residues: CATSRGTSGRLGEQFF.

The chain is built from TRBV12-3 or TRBV12-4 and TRBJ2-3; TCRdb's assignment of TRBD1 cannot be checked, as there is no DNA. This CDR3 has 13 amino acids. The chain's CDR3 is CASSWDRGNTQYF.

This chain uses TRBV9 with TRBJ2-2; TCRdb's D gene call, TRBD1, goes unchecked for lack of DNA. Germline V gene lookup returns CDR1 SGDLS and CDR2 YYNGEE. The CDR3 consists of 14 residues. This CDR3 reads CASTPTVSTGELFF.

The chain is built from TRBV27 and TRBJ1-2; absent DNA, TCRdb's TRBD1 call cannot be checked. The CDR3 extends over 14 amino acids. Germline assignment: CDR1 MNHEY and CDR2 SMNVEV (reference sequence). The CDR3 loop reads CASRLTGIHYGYTF.

The V and J genes are TRBV4-1 and TRBJ1-2; without DNA, the TCRdb call of TRBD1 cannot be checked. The germline CDR1 and CDR2 sequences are MGHRA and YSYEKL. There are 19 residues in the CDR3. The CDR3 spells CASSQSGPRDRGPNYGYTF.

V and J are TRBV28 and TRBJ1-6; without DNA, the TCRdb call of TRBD1 cannot be checked. The CDR3 sequence is 14 residues long. The V gene's germline CDR1 is MDHEN and CDR2 SYDVKM. The CDR3 sequence: CASRRGSHNSPLHF. Complete variable domain (other parts from reference TRBV28 and TRBJ1-6): DVKVTQSSRYLVKRTGEKVFLECVQDMDHENMFWYRQDPGLGLRLIYFSYDVKMKEKGDIPEGYSVSREKKERFSLILESASTNQTSMYLCASRRGSHNSPLHFGNGTRLTVT.

V gene TRBV12-3 or TRBV12-4 combines with J gene TRBJ2-6. This CDR3 spans 13 amino acids. The CDR3 sequence: CASSLPGANVLTF.

V usage is TRBV10-3 and J usage is TRBJ2-7; TCRdb names TRBD2, which stays unverified in the absence of DNA. Germline V lookup: CDR1 ENHRY, CDR2 SYGVKD. This CDR3 contains 15 residues. CDR3 amino acids: CAISEGGRKSYEQYF.

The chain links TRBV28 to TRBJ1-5; absent DNA, TCRdb's TRBD1 call cannot be checked. Germline V gene data show CDR1 as MDHEN and CDR2 as SYDVKM. CDR3 length: 13 residues. CDR3 loop: CASSLVGTQPQHF.

V usage is TRBV18 and J usage is TRBJ1-1; the D gene TCRdb calls, TRBD1, cannot be checked with no DNA. CDR3 size: 16 residues. Germline V CDR1 and CDR2: KGHSH, LQKENI. This chain's CDR3 is CASSQYRDSLGTEAFF. Full variable domain (rest looked up from reference TRBV18 and TRBJ1-1): NAGVMQNPRHLVRRRGQEARLRCSPMKGHSHVYWYRQLPEEGLKFMVYLQKENIIDESGMPKERFSAEFPKEGPSILRIQQVVRGDSAAYFCASSQYRDSLGTEAFFGQGTRLTVV.

The chain uses TRBV5-1 and TRBJ2-5; the TRBD2 assignment by TCRdb is unverifiable without DNA. Per the germline V gene, CDR1 is SGHRS and CDR2 is YFSETQ. The CDR3 covers 14 residues. The chain's CDR3 is CASSLEASQETQYF. The full variable domain, completed using reference TRBV5-1 and TRBJ2-5, is KAGVTQTPRYLIKTRGQQVTLSCSPISGHRSVSWYQQTPGQGLQFLFEYFSETQRNKGNFPGRFSGRQFSNSRSEMNVSTLELGDSALYLCASSLEASQETQYFGPGTRLLVL.

This rearrangement joins TRBV6-2 or TRBV6-3 to TRBJ2-7; TCRdb gives TRBD2 as the D gene, but with no DNA this cannot be confirmed. The CDR3 length is 13 residues. CDR1 MNHEY and CDR2 SVGEGT come from the germline V gene. The CDR3 loop is CASSYSGWGEQYF.

J is TRBJ2-6 and V is TRBV4-2; TCRdb's D call, TRBD1, is unchecked because there is no DNA. Germline values: CDR1 LGHNA, CDR2 YNFKEQ. The CDR3 is 20 residues long. The CDR3 spells CASSQDLAGQGTSGANVLTF.

The gene calls are TRBV10-3 and TRBJ2-1; TCRdb indicates TRBD1, and absent DNA this call remains unverified. Germline V CDR1 and CDR2: ENHRY, SYGVKD. The CDR3 has 14 amino acids. The CDR3 spells CATSPRVTGYEQFF.

The rearrangement joins TRBV6-2 or TRBV6-3 to TRBJ1-6. From germline, CDR1 is MNHEY and CDR2 SVGEGT. The CDR3 has 15 amino acids. This CDR3 is CASSYLGNYNSPLHF.